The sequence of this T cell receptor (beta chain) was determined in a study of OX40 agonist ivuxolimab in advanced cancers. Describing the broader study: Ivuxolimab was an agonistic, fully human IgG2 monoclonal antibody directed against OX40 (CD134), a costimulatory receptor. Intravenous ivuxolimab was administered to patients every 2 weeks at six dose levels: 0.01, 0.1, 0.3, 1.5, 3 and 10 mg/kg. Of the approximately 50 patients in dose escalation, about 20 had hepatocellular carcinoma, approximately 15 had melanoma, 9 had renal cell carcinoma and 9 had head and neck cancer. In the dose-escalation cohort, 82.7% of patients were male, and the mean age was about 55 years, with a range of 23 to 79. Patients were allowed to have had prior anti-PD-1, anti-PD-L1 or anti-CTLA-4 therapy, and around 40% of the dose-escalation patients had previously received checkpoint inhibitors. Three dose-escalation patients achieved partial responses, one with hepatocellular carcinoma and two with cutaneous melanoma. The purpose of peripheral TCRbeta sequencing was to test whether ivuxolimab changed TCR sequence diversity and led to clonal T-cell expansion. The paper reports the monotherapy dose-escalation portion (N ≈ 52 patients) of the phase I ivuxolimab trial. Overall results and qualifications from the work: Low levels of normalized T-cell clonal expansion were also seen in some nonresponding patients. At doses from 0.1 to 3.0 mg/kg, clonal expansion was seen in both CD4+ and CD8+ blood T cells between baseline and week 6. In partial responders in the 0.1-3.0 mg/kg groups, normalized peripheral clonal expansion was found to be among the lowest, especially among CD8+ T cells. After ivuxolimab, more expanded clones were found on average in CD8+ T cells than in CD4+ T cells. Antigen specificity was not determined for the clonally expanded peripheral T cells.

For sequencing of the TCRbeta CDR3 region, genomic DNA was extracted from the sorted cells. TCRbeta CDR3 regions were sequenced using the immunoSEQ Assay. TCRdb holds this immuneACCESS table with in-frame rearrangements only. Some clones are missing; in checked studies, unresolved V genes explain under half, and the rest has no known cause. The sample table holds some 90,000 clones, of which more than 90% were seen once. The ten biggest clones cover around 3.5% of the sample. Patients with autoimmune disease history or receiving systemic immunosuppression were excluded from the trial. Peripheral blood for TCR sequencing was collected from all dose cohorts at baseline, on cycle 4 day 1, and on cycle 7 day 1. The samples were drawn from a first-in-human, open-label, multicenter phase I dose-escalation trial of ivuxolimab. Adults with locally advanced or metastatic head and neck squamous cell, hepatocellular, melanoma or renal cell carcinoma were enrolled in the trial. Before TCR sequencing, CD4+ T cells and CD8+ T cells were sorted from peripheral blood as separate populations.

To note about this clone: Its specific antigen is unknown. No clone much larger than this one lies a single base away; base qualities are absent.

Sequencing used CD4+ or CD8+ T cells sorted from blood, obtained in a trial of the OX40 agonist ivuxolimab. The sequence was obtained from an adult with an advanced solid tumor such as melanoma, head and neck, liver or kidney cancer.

The CDR3: CASSFDRGPTYEQYF. At the DNA level, the sequence is TGTGCCAGCAGCTTCGATAGGGGGCCGACCTACGAGCAGTACTTC. The V and J genes are TRBV5-6 and TRBJ2-7, with TRBD1 identical over 7 junction bases. For CDR1 and CDR2, the germline V gene lists SGHDT and YYEEEE. After removal of 2 bases from V and 2 bases from J, the junction retains 7 bases not matched to a gene. The CDR3 holds 15 amino acids from the cysteine to the phenylalanine. Only the CDR3 part of the read is kept: 45 bases, read in frame from the first base.